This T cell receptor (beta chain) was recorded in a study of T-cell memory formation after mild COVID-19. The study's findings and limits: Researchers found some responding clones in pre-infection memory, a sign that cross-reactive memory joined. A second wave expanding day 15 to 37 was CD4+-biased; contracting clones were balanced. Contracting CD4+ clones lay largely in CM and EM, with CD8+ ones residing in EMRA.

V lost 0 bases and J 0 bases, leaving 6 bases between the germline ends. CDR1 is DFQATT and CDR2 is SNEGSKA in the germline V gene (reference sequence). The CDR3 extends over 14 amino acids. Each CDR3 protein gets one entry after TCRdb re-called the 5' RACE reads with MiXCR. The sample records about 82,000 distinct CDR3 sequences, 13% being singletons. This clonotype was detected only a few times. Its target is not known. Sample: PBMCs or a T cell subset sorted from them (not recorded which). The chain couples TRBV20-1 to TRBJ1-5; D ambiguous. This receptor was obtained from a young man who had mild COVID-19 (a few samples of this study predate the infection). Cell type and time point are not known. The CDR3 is CSARDAGSNQPQHF. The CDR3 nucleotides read TGCAGTGCTAGAGATGCAGGTAGCAATCAGCCCCAGCATTTT.